The 25 T cell receptor beta chains in this list originate from one sample, sequenced in a study of blood T cell repertoires in COVID-19. The assay was immunoSEQ multiplex PCR, and TCRdb's table has in-frame clones only and misses some. The sample records hundreds of thousands of clones, roughly 88% being singletons. The sequencing input was peripheral blood. Every receptor here comes from a young woman with active or convalescent COVID-19.

CDR3 sequence reads: CASSPPQGNLIFGQFF. DNA of the CDR3: TGTGCCAGCTCACCACCGCAGGGGAATTTGATCTTCGGGCAGTTCTTC. The chain has TRBV18 and TRBJ2-1; possibly TRBD1 for D (6 bases). CDR3 length: 16 amino acids. The germline V and J ends were trimmed by 0 bases and 12 bases, with 21 bases remaining between them. Germline CDR1 is KGHSH and CDR2 is LQKENI.

The chain uses TRBV4-1 and TRBJ2-2, with TRBD2 identical over 7 bases. J lost 3 bases, V lost 4 bases, and 2 bases had no gene match. The CDR3 sequence is 14 residues long. Germline values: CDR1 MGHRA, CDR2 YSYEKL. CDR3 sequence (DNA): TGCGCCAGCAGCCCCCGGGAGGACACCGGGGAGCTGTTTTTT. Amino acid sequence: CASSPREDTGELFF.

The chain has TRBV6-5 and TRBJ1-2; 10 nucleotides match TRBD1. CDR1 and CDR2 (germline): MNHEY, SVGAGI. This CDR3 has 15 amino acids. Unmatched junction bases numbered 12, after V lost 6 bases and J lost 8 bases. The CDR3 DNA reads TGTGCCAGCAGAAGACAGGGGGCAGGTCGGGAGGGCTACACCTTC. It translates to CASRRQGAGREGYTF.

CDR3 DNA sequence: TGTGCCAGCAGCCCCCCTGCTGGCAGGGGAGGGAACGAGCAGTACTTC. Translating gives CASSPPAGRGGNEQYF. The V and J genes are TRBV11-2 and TRBJ2-7; TRBD2 might be the D (7 bases). Trimming cost V 5 bases and J 5 bases, with 22 bases left between them. The CDR3 runs 16 residues. Germline CDR1 and CDR2: SGHAT and FQNNGV.

The rearrangement joins TRBV5-6 to TRBJ2-1; D not resolved. Germline CDR1 is SGHDT and CDR2 is YYEEEE. This CDR3 comprises 13 residues. V lost 0 bases, J lost 5 bases, and 6 bases lay in between. CDR3 residues: CASSLVYNNEQFF. The DNA of the CDR3 is TGTGCCAGCAGCTTGGTTTATAACAATGAGCAGTTCTTC.

V is TRBV7-6 and J is TRBJ1-5; 7 nucleotides line up with TRBD1. This CDR3 region has 18 residues. Germline trimming cut 2 bases from V and 3 bases from J; bases unmatched to any gene: 13. The germline CDR1 and CDR2 sequences are SGHVS and FNYEAQ. The CDR3 nucleotides are TGTGCCAGCAGCTTATTGCAGGGGGAGAATAAATACAATCAGCCCCAGCATTTT. Translation: CASSLLQGENKYNQPQHF.

The chain has TRBV28 and TRBJ2-1; TRBD2 is a possible D gene (6 bases). Trimming removed 3 bases at V and 8 bases at J, with 8 bases between. Germline V gene data show CDR1 as MDHEN and CDR2 as SYDVKM. The CDR3 sequence is 12 residues long. The CDR3 DNA is TGTGCCAGCAGTTTGGGGAGGTATGAGCAGTTCTTC. Its translation is CASSLGRYEQFF. Looking up the rest from reference TRBV28 and TRBJ2-1 gives the full variable domain: DVKVTQSSRYLVKRTGEKVFLECVQDMDHENMFWYRQDPGLGLRLIYFSYDVKMKEKGDIPEGYSVSREKKERFSLILESASTNQTSMYLCASSLGRYEQFFGPGTRLTVL.

V gene TRBV15 combines with J gene TRBJ1-5; D is possibly TRBD1 (6 bases). The germline V gene encodes CDR1 LNHNV and CDR2 YYDKDF (reference sequence). The CDR3 spans 15 residues. V was trimmed by 8 bases and J by 3 bases, leaving 17 bases between them. The CDR3 here is CATPRRGGANQPQHF. The CDR3 bases are TGTGCCACCCCCAGGAGGGGGGGTGCCAATCAGCCCCAGCATTTT.

CDR3 nucleotide sequence: TGCGCCAGCAGCTTGGTATCGGGACAGGGGGACTACGAGCAGTACTTC. This translates into CASSLVSGQGDYEQYF. The gene calls are TRBV5-1 and TRBJ2-7, with 11 positions matching TRBD1. V gave up 0 bases and J gave up 3 bases; unmatched junction bases: 5. CDR1 is SGHRS, CDR2 YFSETQ, per germline. The CDR3 has 16 amino acids.

The chain combines TRBV6-5 with TRBJ1-2; 8 bases map to TRBD1. The length of the CDR3 is 15 residues. V lost 2 bases to trimming and J lost 3 bases; unmatched junction nucleotides: 5. The germline CDR1 and CDR2 sequences are MNHEY and SVGAGI. CDR3 sequence reads: CASSYTATGDYGYTF. The CDR3 coding sequence is TGTGCCAGCAGTTACACGGCGACAGGGGACTATGGCTACACCTTC.

This rearrangement joins TRBV11-2 to TRBJ1-5; D might be TRBD1 (5 bases). Germline V lookup: CDR1 SGHAT, CDR2 FQNNGV. Trimming removed 5 bases from V and 11 bases from J, with 16 bases in between. The CDR3 has 13 amino acids. This chain's CDR3 is CASSKGRGGTQHF. The CDR3 DNA reads TGTGCCAGCAGCAAGGGCCGTGGGGGGACCCAGCATTTT.

This chain links TRBV4-1 with TRBJ2-7; D is unclear. This CDR3 is built from 15 residues. The V end was cut by 2 bases, the J end by 6 bases, with 17 bases between. Per germline, CDR1 MGHRA and CDR2 YSYEKL. The chain's CDR3 is CASSQQFLGSREQYF. CDR3 coding DNA: TGCGCCAGCAGCCAACAGTTTCTAGGATCCCGCGAGCAGTACTTC.

This chain joins TRBV5-1 and TRBJ2-7; 8 nucleotides align to TRBD1. Germline V lookup: CDR1 SGHRS, CDR2 YFSETQ. The junction had 9 bases not matched to a gene; V was cut back by 3 bases and J by 7 bases. This CDR3 is 14 amino acids long. The chain's CDR3 is CASSSQETGVEQYF. Here the CDR3 DNA reads TGCGCCAGCAGCTCCCAAGAGACAGGGGTAGAGCAGTACTTC.

The J gene is TRBJ2-6, the V gene TRBV7-9, with D perhaps matching TRBD1 (5 bases). V lost 5 bases, J lost 0 bases, and 8 bases lay in between. CDR1 and CDR2 from the germline V gene are SEHNR and FQNEAQ (reference sequence). The CDR3 consists of 15 residues. This CDR3 reads CASSQDSSGANVLTF. The CDR3 bases are TGTGCCAGCAGCCAAGACAGCTCTGGGGCCAACGTCCTGACTTTC. Looking up the rest from reference TRBV7-9 and TRBJ2-6 gives the full variable domain: DTGVSQNPRHKITKRGQNVTFRCDPISEHNRLYWYRQTLGQGPEFLTYFQNEAQLEKSRLLSDRFSAERPKGSFSTLEIQRTEQGDSAMYLCASSQDSSGANVLTFGAGSRLTVL.

The chain joins TRBV7-9 to TRBJ2-5; 8 nucleotides line up with TRBD2. V was clipped by 3 bases and J by 5 bases; unmatched bases: 11. The CDR3 length is 16 residues. Germline CDR1 is SEHNR and CDR2 is FQNEAQ (reference sequence). The CDR3 region has the DNA TGTGCCAGCAGCTTTGGGGTAGGGCTAGCGGGCGAGACCCAGTACTTC. Translating gives CASSFGVGLAGETQYF.

This chain uses TRBV5-1 with TRBJ2-1, with 10 positions matching TRBD2. The junction had 11 bases not matched to a gene; V was cut back by 5 bases and J by 9 bases. The CDR3 consists of 15 residues. Looked up from germline, CDR1 is SGHRS and CDR2 is YFSETQ. CDR3 region: CASRSGTSVGVEQFF. The CDR3 bases are TGCGCCAGCAGGTCCGGGACTAGCGTAGGGGTTGAGCAGTTCTTC.

As DNA, the CDR3 is TGTGCCAGCAGTTCGTCGACAGGGGAAATATGGTGGCCCCAGCATTTT. This sequence encodes CASSSSTGEIWWPQHF. The chain is built from TRBV27 and TRBJ1-5, with 8 bases fitting TRBD1. The length of the CDR3 is 16 residues. The germline V gene has CDR1 MNHEY and CDR2 SMNVEV (reference sequence). V was pared by 4 bases and J by 9 bases, with 14 bases of the junction left unmatched.

This sequence joins TRBV4-1 and TRBJ2-5; 11 nucleotides line up with TRBD2. The J segment lost 4 bases and the V segment lost 1 base, leaving 8 bases of the junction unmatched. The CDR3 extends over 17 amino acids. Germline-derived CDR1 and CDR2 are MGHRA and YSYEKL. The CDR3 is CASSQGVSGRARETQYF. The CDR3 bases are TGCGCCAGCAGCCAAGGGGTTAGCGGGAGGGCACGAGAGACCCAGTACTTC.

The chain links TRBV19 to TRBJ2-1; 7 bases align to TRBD2. The CDR3 totals 15 residues. Germline loops: CDR1 LNHDA, CDR2 SQIVND (reference sequence). The J segment lost 4 bases and the V segment lost 7 bases, leaving 10 bases of the junction unmatched. The CDR3 coding sequence is TGTGCCAGTAACCCCGGGGGGAGTGAGTACAATGAGCAGTTCTTC. It translates to CASNPGGSEYNEQFF.

This chain links TRBV5-8 with TRBJ2-5; 11 positions match TRBD1. Germline lookup yields CDR1 SGHTS and CDR2 YDEGEE. J was trimmed by 5 bases and V by 1 base; bases with no gene match: 7. This CDR3 region has 16 residues. In DNA, the CDR3 is TGTGCCAGCAGCTTGCGTACGGACAGGGGGCCGGAGACCCAGTACTTC. This encodes CASSLRTDRGPETQYF. The full variable domain, in which reference TRBV5-8 and TRBJ2-5 provide the parts outside the CDR3, is EAGVTQSPTHLIKTRGQQATLRCSPISGHTSVYWYQQALGLGLQFLLWYDEGEERNRGNFPPRFSGRQFPNYSSELNVNALELEDSALYLCASSLRTDRGPETQYFGPGTRLLVL.

This clone was counted a single time. The rearrangement joins TRBV10-3 to TRBJ2-1; D may be TRBD2 (6 bases). The CDR3 consists of 16 residues. Germline V lookup: CDR1 ENHRY, CDR2 SYGVKD. V lost 3 bases, J lost 2 bases, and 14 bases lay in between. CDR3 region: CAISDPGLTAYNEQFF. DNA of the CDR3: TGTGCCATCAGTGATCCGGGACTTACGGCCTACAATGAGCAGTTCTTC.

This clone came up a few times. The chain employs TRBV2 and TRBJ1-2; D perhaps matches TRBD1 (6 bases). The germline V gene encodes CDR1 SNHLY and CDR2 FYNNEI. Trimming took 6 bases from V and 1 from J, leaving 9 bases between them. The CDR3 is made up of 13 amino acids. This chain's CDR3 is CASRDRFNYGYTF. In nucleotides, the CDR3 is TGTGCCAGCAGAGACAGGTTTAACTATGGCTACACCTTC.

The chain recombines TRBV12-5 with TRBJ1-1; 9 nucleotides align to TRBD1. Germline assignment: CDR1 LGHNT and CDR2 FRNRAP. The CDR3 has 13 residues. With V trimmed by 1 base and J by 7 bases, 1 base remained unmatched. In DNA form, the CDR3 reads TGTGCTAGTGGTTTGGGACAGGGGGTTGAAGCTTTCTTT. It encodes CASGLGQGVEAFF.

This clone was counted a single time. The chain is built from TRBV9 and TRBJ1-1; 7 bases match TRBD1. This CDR3 has 14 residues. V shed 5 bases, J shed 2 bases, and the junction held 6 bases outside the gene matches. The V gene's germline CDR1 is SGDLS and CDR2 YYNGEE. The CDR3 DNA sequence: TGTGCCAGCAGGGCCGGGACAGATAACACTGAAGCTTTCTTT. Translated: CASRAGTDNTEAFF.

This rearrangement joins TRBV10-3 to TRBJ1-1; 10 nucleotides agree with TRBD1. The V gene's germline CDR1 is ENHRY and CDR2 SYGVKD. The CDR3 loop spans 15 amino acids. Losses at the gene ends were 6 bases for V and 3 bases for J; bases not matched to a gene: 7. The CDR3 loop reads CAISKTGGSDTEAFF. Written as DNA, the CDR3 is TGTGCCATCAGCAAGACAGGGGGCTCAGACACTGAAGCTTTCTTT.